This T cell receptor beta chain was identified during a study of cytomegalovirus exposure and HLA in healthy donors (dated by TCRdb to about 2017). Context from the whole study: An earlier analysis of roughly 610 of the donors reported 276 Gb of sequence data and 90 million to 120 million unique TCR beta sequences obtained from about 180 million T cells. The later analysis used no new phenotypic data to find candidate immune exposures, relying instead on TCR beta sequences and their occurrence across donors. Because of strong linkage in the cohort, four to six DR-DQ haplotypes were treated as single units for association and clustering. HLA typing covered class I and class II loci at four-digit resolution. An earlier analysis of about 600 of the donors used high-throughput TCR beta sequencing to judge whether each TCR beta V gene segment behaved as functional or pseudogenic. In a later analysis, previously published TCR beta repertoires from more than 500 donors were re-analyzed and high-resolution HLA genotyping was added so that TCR occurrence patterns could be studied. Using immunosequencing, the study profiled T cell repertoires from 666 subjects and related those repertoires to cytomegalovirus serostatus. The number of typed donors differed by locus: about 620-630 for A, B, C, DRB1 and DQB1; 500 to 550 for DQA1; 606 for DPA1; and approximately 450 for DPB1. Alongside the repertoire data, information on donor age, sex, ethnicity and CMV serostatus was compiled. About 280 gigabases of sequencing data and roughly 80 million unique TCR sequences made up an early release that covered under 750 HLA-typed donors. Among a few hundred genotyped donors of the cohort, an average of about 240,000 unique TCR beta nucleotide sequences were sequenced per donor, around 20% of them non-productive. Along with the approximately 700-subject first cohort, a separate validation cohort of over a hundred different subjects was used. The aim of the study was to test whether cataloging public T cell receptors could identify signatures of past pathogen exposure. All discovery cohort repertoires had been generated using a single sequencing platform. The study combined high-throughput TCR immunosequencing, statistical association of individual TCRs with disease status, and machine learning to predict cytomegalovirus infection status. Of the roughly 400 genotyped donors, 81% were placed in the genetic ancestry cluster associated with self-reported Caucasian donors. Genome-wide SNP genotypes for about three fifths of the roughly 700 donors were used in a later genetic analysis, which treated that subset as a discovery cohort. General study outcomes and caveats: The earlier analysis of approximately 540 of the donors excluded around 17 rarely observed V segments, including chromosome 9 orphons, because counts were too low. Sequencing depth was assumed to be roughly uniform across donors in the presence/absence analyses, though that assumption may not hold. In a later analysis, most CMV-associated TCR beta chains were found to appear HLA-restricted, with HLA associations seemingly driven largely by CMV exposure. According to a later genetic analysis, donors in an Asian-associated ancestry cluster had fewer N-insertions in productive TCRs than the roughly 700-donor mean. At a false discovery rate of 0.05, a later analysis linked around 17,000 TCR beta sequences to specific HLA alleles. Because HLA typing was unavailable for some donors at each locus, only the typed subset was used in association tests. A group of highly shared sequence variants was considered likely to be a technical artifact of the sequencing pipeline. Assigning TCR associations to individual alleles was difficult when HLA alleles, especially DR and DQ, strongly co-occurred. The only immune exposure information available for the cohort was CMV serostatus. While some public TCRs were present in many individuals, most TCR sequences turned up only very rarely across donors. Correlated functional status among segregating V segments might be attributable to linkage disequilibrium, but an unknown experimental factor could not be ruled out. In this cohort, only TCR beta chains were sequenced, and detectable features were limited by the absence of alpha or paired-chain data. A few of the identified cytomegalovirus-associated TCR beta chains were confirmed in vitro to be specific for cytomegalovirus antigens. A later analysis found that TCR association rates varied across HLA loci, with DRB1 alleles showing the most associated TCRs and HLA-C alleles the fewest. The classifier was reported to diagnose cytomegalovirus status with high specificity and sensitivity in both the original cohort and the validation cohort. In an earlier analysis of 450 to 750 of the donors, most TCR beta V segments appeared in productive rearrangements about 87% or about 30% of the time, broadly matching IMGT annotations. The authors suggested that the approach could potentially be generalized to other disease states and immunological phenotypes. In a later analysis, several top co-occurrence clusters were reported to appear linked to parvovirus B19, influenza, CMV and Epstein-Barr virus. A later analysis found that HLA-associated TCR beta chains were more clonally expanded and had lower generation probabilities than equally common non-associated chains. An association between a missense DCLRE1C variant and V-gene and J-gene trimming of TCR beta chains was found in a later genetic analysis and replicated in an independent cohort. The study listed 164 TCR beta chains as associated with cytomegalovirus. A further reported finding was that TCR beta sequences accurately predicted the HLA-A and HLA-B alleles for most subjects in the first cohort.

Libraries were prepared through the immunoSEQ multiplex PCR assay. The multiplex PCR relied on a mix of 60 forward primers for TCR Vbeta segments and 13 reverse primers for TCR Jbeta segments. The CDR3 region of rearranged TCR beta genes was amplified from genomic DNA with a multiplex PCR assay. On the Illumina HiSeq System, the amplified TCR beta libraries were sequenced as 87-base-pair reads. Per the authors' processing: In a later analysis, approximately 74 million unique TCR beta chains were counted across the approximately 620 repertoires, and roughly 11 million of these chains were shared by at least two donors. To remove PCR and sequencing errors, raw reads were error-corrected and collapsed into unique sequences using a nearest-neighbor algorithm that merged closely related sequences. Alignment of CDR3 sequences to IMGT reference sequences was used to assign V, D and J gene segments. For a sequence to be retained, at least a six-nucleotide match to both a V gene segment and a J gene segment was required. Rearrangements were classified as productive when the CDR3 lacked stop codons and remained in frame with V and J, and all other rearrangements were classified as non-productive. Following IMGT convention, CDR3 was defined as the stretch from the second conserved V-encoded cysteine to the conserved J-encoded phenylalanine. The earlier analysis of 500 to 750 of the donors excluded any sequence lacking an unambiguous match to a single V gene segment. An earlier analysis of a few hundred of the donors classified V segments as functional when productive rearrangements were above 56.7% and as segregating when the standard deviation between donors was above 5%. To diagnose cytomegalovirus status from the catalog of TCR beta chain sequences, a statistical classification framework was built. V and J gene assignment, in a later analysis, came from comparing TCR nucleotide sequences with IMGT/GENE-DB human TR gene sequences. In a later analysis, CDR3 sequences and most-parsimonious VDJ recombination scenarios were assigned using the TCRdist pipeline. A later analysis defined each TCR beta chain by its CDR3 amino acid sequence plus V-gene family, and excluded reads lacking a unique V-gene family. To address suspected cross-contamination and a sequencing artifact, a later analysis removed 592 highly shared, low-generation-probability nucleotide sequences. For each public chain, a later analysis derived a clonal expansion index from normalized ranks of inferred template counts within each repertoire. In a later analysis, generation probabilities were computed with a VDJ recombination model fitted to out-of-frame rearrangements, and the resulting probabilities were checked against IGoR. A later analysis scored TCR-TCR, TCR-HLA and TCR-CMV co-occurrence with hypergeometric tests, applying a repertoire-size bias correction to TCR pairs. A later analysis estimated false discovery rates by permuting HLA or CMV assignments 20 times. In a later analysis, co-occurring TCRs were grouped with DBSCAN, and TCRdist sequence similarity was added when clustering was performed within HLA-allele-positive subsets. Co-occurrence clustering excluded repertoires with fewer than 30,000 or more than 120,000 public chains, plus five with anomalous nucleotide sharing. What TCRdb holds here is the immuneACCESS table cut down to in-frame rearrangements. Part of the clones is not present; checked against another copy, under half of the missing clones reflect an unresolved V gene, and the others are unexplained. V, J and clone size reflect that table, while D and trimming were determined from the DNA. This sample lists fewer than 250,000 clones; about three quarters were detected once. Of the sample, around 1.8% is held by the ten largest clones.

With regard to this clone: Its cognate antigen has yet to be identified. Per-base quality was not reported, and no clone a single base away is much larger than it.

The cohort consisted of hundreds of healthy bone marrow donors. Cohort members were all nominally healthy when sampled, although unrecorded immune exposures were likely present. The donor was CMV seronegative and was included in the group of several hundred seronegative cohort members. Every donor gave a peripheral blood sample, and the peripheral blood mononuclear cells from that sample were used for TCR beta sequencing. Genomic DNA was extracted from the blood cell samples with the Qiagen DNeasy Blood Extraction Kit. The receptor's source is a man younger than 35 in good health and CMV-seronegative. Sequenced: PBMCs.

The nucleotide sequence is given as TGTGCCAGCAGCTTAGCTGGGACAGGGGTTGCGTTCTTC. It translates to CASSLAGTGVAFF. The rearranged chain carries TRBV7-2 and TRBJ2-1, and TRBD1 matches 10 of the central bases. Taken from cysteine to phenylalanine, the CDR3 has 13 residues. Of the read, only the CDR3 DNA is kept; its 39 bases are in frame from base 1. CDR1 and CDR2, per the germline V gene, are SGHTA and FQGNSA. Here V drops 0 bases and J drops 15 bases, and the junction holds 5 bases not matched to any gene.